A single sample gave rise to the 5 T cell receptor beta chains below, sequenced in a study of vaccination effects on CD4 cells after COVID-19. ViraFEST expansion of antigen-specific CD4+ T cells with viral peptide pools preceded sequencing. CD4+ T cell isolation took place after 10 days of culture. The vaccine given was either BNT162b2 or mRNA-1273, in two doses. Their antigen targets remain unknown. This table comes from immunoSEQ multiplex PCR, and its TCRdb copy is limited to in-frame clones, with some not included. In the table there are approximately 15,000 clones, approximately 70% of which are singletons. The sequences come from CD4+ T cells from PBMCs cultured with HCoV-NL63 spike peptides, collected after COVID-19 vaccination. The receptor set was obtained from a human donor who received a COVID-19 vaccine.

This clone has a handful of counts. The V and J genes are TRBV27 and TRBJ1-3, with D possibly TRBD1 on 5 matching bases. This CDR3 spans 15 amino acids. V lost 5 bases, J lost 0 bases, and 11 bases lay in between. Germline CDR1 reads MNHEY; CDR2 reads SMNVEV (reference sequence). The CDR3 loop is CASSPQGFSGNTIYF. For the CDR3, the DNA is TGTGCCAGCAGTCCGCAGGGCTTCTCTGGAAACACCATATATTTT.

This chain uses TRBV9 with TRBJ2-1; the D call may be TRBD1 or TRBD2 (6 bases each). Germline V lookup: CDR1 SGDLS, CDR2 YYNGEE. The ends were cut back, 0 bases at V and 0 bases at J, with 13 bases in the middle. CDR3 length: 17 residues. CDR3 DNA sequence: TGTGCCAGCAGCGTAGACCCGGGGGCGAGCTCCTACAATGAGCAGTTCTTC. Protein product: CASSVDPGASSYNEQFF.

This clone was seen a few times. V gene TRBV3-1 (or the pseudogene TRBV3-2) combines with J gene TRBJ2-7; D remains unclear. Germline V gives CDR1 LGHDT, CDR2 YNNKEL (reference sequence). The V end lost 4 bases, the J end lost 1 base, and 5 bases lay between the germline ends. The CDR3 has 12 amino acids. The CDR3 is CASSRVSYEQYF. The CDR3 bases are TGTGCCAGCAGCCGGGTTTCCTACGAGCAGTACTTC.

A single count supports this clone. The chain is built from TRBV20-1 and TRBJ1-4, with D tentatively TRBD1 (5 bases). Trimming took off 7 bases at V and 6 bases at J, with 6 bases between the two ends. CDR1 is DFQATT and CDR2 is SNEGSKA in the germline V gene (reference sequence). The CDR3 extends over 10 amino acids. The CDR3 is CSVGHEKLFF. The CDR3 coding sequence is TGCAGTGTGGGGCATGAAAAACTGTTTTTT.

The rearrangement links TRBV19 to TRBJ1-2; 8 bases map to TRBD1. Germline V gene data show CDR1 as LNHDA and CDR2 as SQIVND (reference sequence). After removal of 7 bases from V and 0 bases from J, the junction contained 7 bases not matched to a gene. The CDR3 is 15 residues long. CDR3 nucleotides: TGTGCCAGTACCCCGGACAGGGAAGCTAACTATGGCTACACCTTC. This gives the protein CASTPDREANYGYTF.